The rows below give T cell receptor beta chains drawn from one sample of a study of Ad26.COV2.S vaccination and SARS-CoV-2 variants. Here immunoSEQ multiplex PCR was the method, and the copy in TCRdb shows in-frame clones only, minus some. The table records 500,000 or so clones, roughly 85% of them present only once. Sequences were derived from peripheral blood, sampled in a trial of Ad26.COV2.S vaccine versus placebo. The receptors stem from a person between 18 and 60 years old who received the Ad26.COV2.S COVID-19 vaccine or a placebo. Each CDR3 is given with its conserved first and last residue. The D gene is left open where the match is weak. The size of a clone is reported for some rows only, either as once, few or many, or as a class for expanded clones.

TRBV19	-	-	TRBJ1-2	TGTGCCAGTAGTCCGTCAGGGCACTATGGCTACACCTTC	CASSPSGHYGYTF
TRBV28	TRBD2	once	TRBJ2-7	TGTGCCAGCAGTTTACGGTCGGGAGGGCCCTCCTACGAGCAGTACTTC	CASSLRSGGPSYEQYF
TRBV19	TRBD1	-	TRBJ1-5	TGTGCCAGTAGTACGCAGGGGGATCAGCCCCAGCATTTT	CASSTQGDQPQHF
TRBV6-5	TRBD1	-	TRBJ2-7	TGTGCCAGCAGTTACTACGGACAGGTGACCTACGAGCAGTACTTC	CASSYYGQVTYEQYF
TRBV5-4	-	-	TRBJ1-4	TGTGCCAGCAGCCGAGGTCGGGGGTTTGGTGAAAAACTGTTTTTT	CASSRGRGFGEKLFF
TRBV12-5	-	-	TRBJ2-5	TGTGCTAGCGGGACTGGCGGACAACAAGAGACCCAGTACTTC	CASGTGGQQETQYF
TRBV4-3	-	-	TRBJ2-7	TGCGCCAGCAGCCAAGATCTTCGGAACCCCCTTGGGCAGTACTTC	CASSQDLRNPLGQYF
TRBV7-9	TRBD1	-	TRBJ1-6	TGTGCCAGCAGCTTCATCACAGGGGGCTCGATTTCACCCCTCCACTTT	CASSFITGGSISPLHF
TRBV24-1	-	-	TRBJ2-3	TGTGCCACCAGTGGCCGAGGGAGCCTCGGCACAGATACGCAGTATTTT	CATSGRGSLGTDTQYF
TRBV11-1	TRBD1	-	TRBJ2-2	TGTGCCAGCAGCCGACAGGGGACCACCGGGGAGCTGTTTTTT	CASSRQGTTGELFF
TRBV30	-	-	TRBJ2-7	TGTGCCTCCTCCCGGGGCGGTAACTACGAGCAGTACTTC	CASSRGGNYEQYF
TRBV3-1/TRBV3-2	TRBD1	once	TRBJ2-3	TGTGCCAGCAGTGGGACAGGGTTGTTGGTGGATACGCAGTATTTT	CASSGTGLLVDTQYF
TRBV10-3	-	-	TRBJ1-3	TGTGCCATCCGAAGTAGTCCTGGAAACACCATATATTTT	CAIRSSPGNTIYF
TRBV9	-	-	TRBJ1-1	TGTGCCAGCAGCGTAGGGGTTATGAACACTGAAGCTTTCTTT	CASSVGVMNTEAFF
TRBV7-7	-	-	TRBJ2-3	TGTGCCAGCAGCTTAGGTGGGGCTAACACAGATACGCAGTATTTT	CASSLGGANTDTQYF
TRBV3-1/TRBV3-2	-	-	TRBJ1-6	TGTGCCAGCAGCCAGGTCATGAATTCACCCCTCCACTTT	CASSQVMNSPLHF
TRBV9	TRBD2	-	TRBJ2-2	TGTGCCAGCAGCGTAGACCCCATTGTGCTAGCGGGGCCCGCCGGGGAGCTGTTTTTT	CASSVDPIVLAGPAGELFF
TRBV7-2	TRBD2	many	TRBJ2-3	TGTGCCAGCAGCGTCCTAGCGGGCCCAGATACGCAGTATTTT	CASSVLAGPDTQYF
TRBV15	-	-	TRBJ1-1	TGTGCCACCAGCAGAGATCGGCATGAAGCTTTCTTT	CATSRDRHEAFF
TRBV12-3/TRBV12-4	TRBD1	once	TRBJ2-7	TGTGCCAGCAGTCAATCGGGACAGGGTTCCCCGTACTTC	CASSQSGQGSPYF
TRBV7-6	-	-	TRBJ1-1	TGTGCCAGCAGCCTAGGCGTGGACACTGAAGCTTTCTTT	CASSLGVDTEAFF
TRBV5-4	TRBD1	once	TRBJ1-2	TGTGCCAGCAGCTGGGGTGGGGACAGCTATGGCTACACCTTC	CASSWGGDSYGYTF
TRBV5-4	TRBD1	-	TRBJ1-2	TGTGCCAGCAGCGCGACAGGGGGCCAGCGGGGCTATGGCTACACCTTC	CASSATGGQRGYGYTF
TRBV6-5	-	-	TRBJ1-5	TGTGCCAGCAGTTACACGGGGGATAGCAATCAGCCCCAGCATTTT	CASSYTGDSNQPQHF
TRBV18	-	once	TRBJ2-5	TGTGCCAGCTCACCACTCAGAACCCCCAACAGGGCCCCGTACCAAGAGACCCAGTACTTC	CASSPLRTPNRAPYQETQYF
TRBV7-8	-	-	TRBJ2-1	TGTGCCAGCCCGGCCGCTGGGCACCCCATGGGCTCCTACAATGAGCAGTTCTTC	CASPAAGHPMGSYNEQFF
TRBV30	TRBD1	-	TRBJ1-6	TGTGCCGGCTCCCAGGGGGTGGGTTCACCCCTCCACTTT	CAGSQGVGSPLHF
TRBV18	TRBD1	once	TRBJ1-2	TGTGCCAGCTCGCTCGACAGGGAGGTCTATGGCTACACCTTC	CASSLDREVYGYTF
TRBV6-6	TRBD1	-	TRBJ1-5	TGTGCCAGCAGCCGGGGACAGACTAGCAATCAGCCCCAGCATTTT	CASSRGQTSNQPQHF
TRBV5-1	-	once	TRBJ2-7	TGCGCCAGCAGCTTGCTATTAACGTCCTACGAGCAGTACTTC	CASSLLLTSYEQYF
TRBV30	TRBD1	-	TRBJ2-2	TGTGCCTGGAGTGAAACGGGGACAGCCGGGGAGCTGTTTTTT	CAWSETGTAGELFF
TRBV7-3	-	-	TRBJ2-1	TGTGCCAGCAGCTTAAATCCCACTAGAGATTGGTACAATGAGCAGTTCTTC	CASSLNPTRDWYNEQFF
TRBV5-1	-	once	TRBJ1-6	TGCGCCAGCAGCTTGGAGGGGCAGGGCTCACCCCTCCACTTT	CASSLEGQGSPLHF
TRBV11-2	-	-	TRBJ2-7	TGTGCCAGCAGCTTAGCACAGGCCTACGAGCAGTACTTC	CASSLAQAYEQYF
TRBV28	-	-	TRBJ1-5	TGTGCCAGCAGTCCTCACGACGGACTTCAGCCCCAGCATTTT	CASSPHDGLQPQHF
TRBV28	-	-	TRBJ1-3	TGTGCCAGCAGTTGGTCGAGCGGAAACACCATATATTTT	CASSWSSGNTIYF
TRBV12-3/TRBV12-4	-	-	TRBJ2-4	TGTGCCAGCAGTGGAGAGGGTAGGGGCATTCAGTACTTC	CASSGEGRGIQYF
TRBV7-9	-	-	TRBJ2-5	TGTGCCAGCAGCCCGCAAGAGACCCAGTACTTC	CASSPQETQYF
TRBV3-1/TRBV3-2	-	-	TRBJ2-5	TGTGCCAGCAGCCAGCTAGGGGCAGAAGAGACCCAGTACTTC	CASSQLGAEETQYF
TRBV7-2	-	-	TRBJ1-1	TGTGCCAGCAGCTTAGTGGGGGACACTGAAGCTTTCTTT	CASSLVGDTEAFF
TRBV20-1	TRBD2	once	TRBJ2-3	TGCAGTGCTAGTCCGGTAGCGGGAGCCAGCACAGATACGCAGTATTTT	CSASPVAGASTDTQYF
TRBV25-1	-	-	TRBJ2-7	TGTGCCAGCAGTCCTACATACTCCTACGAGCAGTACTTC	CASSPTYSYEQYF
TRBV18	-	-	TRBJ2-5	TGTGCCAGCTCACCACGTCGACTTCTAGAGACCCAGTACTTC	CASSPRRLLETQYF
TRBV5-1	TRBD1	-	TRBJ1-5	TGCGCCAGCAGCTTGACCGGGACAGTCTCTCAGCCCCAGCATTTT	CASSLTGTVSQPQHF
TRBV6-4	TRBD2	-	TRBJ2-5	TGTGCCAGCAGTCTACTCGCGGGAGAAGGAGAGACCCAGTACTTC	CASSLLAGEGETQYF
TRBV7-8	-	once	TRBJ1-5	TGTGCCAGCAGCTTACTCGCCGGGCATCAGCCCCAGCATTTT	CASSLLAGHQPQHF
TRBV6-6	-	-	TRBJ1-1	TGTGCCAGCATAAAGACAGGGAACACTGAAGCTTTCTTT	CASIKTGNTEAFF
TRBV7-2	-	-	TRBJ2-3	TGTGCCAGCAGCTTGGCTAGCTTCATCCCCACAGATACGCAGTATTTT	CASSLASFIPTDTQYF
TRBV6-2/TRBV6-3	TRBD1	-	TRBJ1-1	TGTGCCAGCAGTTGGGACAGGGAGTGGACTGAAGCTTTCTTT	CASSWDREWTEAFF
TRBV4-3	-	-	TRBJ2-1	TGCGCCAGCAGCCAAGTGGGACTTGCCTCCTACAATGAGCAGTTCTTC	CASSQVGLASYNEQFF
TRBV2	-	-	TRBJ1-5	TGTGCCAGCAGTGGCCGGGTAAGCAATCAGCCCCAGCATTTT	CASSGRVSNQPQHF
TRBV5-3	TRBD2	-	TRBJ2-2	TGTGCCAGAAGCTTGCCCGCCTTAGCGGGAGCCACCGGGGAGCTGTTTTTT	CARSLPALAGATGELFF
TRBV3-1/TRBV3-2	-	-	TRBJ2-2	TGTGCCAGCAGCCTCGGAGGGGGCGGCGGGGAGCTGTTTTTT	CASSLGGGGGELFF
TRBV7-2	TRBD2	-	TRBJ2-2	TGTGCCAGCAGCTTTACTAGCGGGAGAGGTAGCACCGGGGAGCTGTTTTTT	CASSFTSGRGSTGELFF
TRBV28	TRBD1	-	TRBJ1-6	TGTGCCAGCAGCCAGGGGGGCCCGGGAGTCTCCCTCCACTTT	CASSQGGPGVSLHF
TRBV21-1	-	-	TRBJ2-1	TGTGCCAGCAGCAAAGGGGGGGGGACGGCAAGCTCCTACAATGAGCAGTTCTTC	CASSKGGGTASSYNEQFF
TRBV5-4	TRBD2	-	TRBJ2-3	TGTGCCAGCAGCTTGGAAGCGGGACTAGCGGTTACTAGCACAGATACGCAGTATTTT	CASSLEAGLAVTSTDTQYF
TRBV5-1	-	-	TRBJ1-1	TGCGCCAGCAGCTTGTCCGGGATTGGTACTGAAGCTTTCTTT	CASSLSGIGTEAFF
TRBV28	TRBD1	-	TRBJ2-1	TGTGCCAGCAGTCGCCCGTTGGCAGGGGGCGCCCATGAGCAGTTCTTC	CASSRPLAGGAHEQFF
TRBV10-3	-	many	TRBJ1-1	TGTGCCATCGGAACTGGACAGCCGAACACTGAAGCTTTCTTT	CAIGTGQPNTEAFF